This T cell receptor beta chain comes out of a study of breast tumors, draining lymph nodes, adjacent tissues. Study-wide points: Tumor T cell lymph node origin was a supported hypothesis, not proven. Tumor TCR diversity was below lymph nodes but above nontumor tissue. Tumor and nontumor repertoires were significantly more similar in luminal-like than in basal-like breast cancer.

The CDR3 extends over 14 amino acids. Per germline, CDR1 SNHLY and CDR2 FYNNEI. The ends were cut back, 4 bases at V and 3 bases at J, with 12 bases in the middle. Breast cancer patients provided tissue from their axillary draining lymph nodes. One entry per CDR3 protein, called by TCRdb with MiXCR from the multiplex PCR reads. The data contain fewer than 300,000 distinct CDR3 sequences, about 30% of them seen just once; the ten biggest clones take up about 1.4%. This clonotype appeared many times. Its antigen is as yet unknown. Sequencing was done on a sample of axillary lymph node tissue. The receptor's source is a female donor with breast cancer. Some clones in this sample may be carry-over from other donors' samples. This chain connects TRBV2 to TRBJ2-5; D is possibly TRBD1 (6 bases). The CDR3 DNA reads TGTGCCAGCAGTGTCCTAGGGACAAAAGAGACCCAGTACTTC. It specifies CASSVLGTKETQYF.